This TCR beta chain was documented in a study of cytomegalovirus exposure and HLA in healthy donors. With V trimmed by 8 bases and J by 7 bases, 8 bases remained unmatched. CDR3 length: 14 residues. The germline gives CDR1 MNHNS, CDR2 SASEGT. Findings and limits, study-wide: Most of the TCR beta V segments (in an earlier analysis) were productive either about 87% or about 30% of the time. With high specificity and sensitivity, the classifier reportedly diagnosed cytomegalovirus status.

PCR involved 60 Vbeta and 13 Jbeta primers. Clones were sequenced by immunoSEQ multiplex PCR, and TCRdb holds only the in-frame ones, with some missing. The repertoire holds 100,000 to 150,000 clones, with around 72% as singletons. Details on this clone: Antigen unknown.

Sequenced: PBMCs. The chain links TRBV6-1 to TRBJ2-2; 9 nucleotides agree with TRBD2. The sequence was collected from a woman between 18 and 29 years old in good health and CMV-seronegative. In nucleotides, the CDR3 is TGTGCCAGCCGCAAGACTAGCGGTAGCGGGGAGCTGTTTTTT. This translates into CASRKTSGSGELFF.